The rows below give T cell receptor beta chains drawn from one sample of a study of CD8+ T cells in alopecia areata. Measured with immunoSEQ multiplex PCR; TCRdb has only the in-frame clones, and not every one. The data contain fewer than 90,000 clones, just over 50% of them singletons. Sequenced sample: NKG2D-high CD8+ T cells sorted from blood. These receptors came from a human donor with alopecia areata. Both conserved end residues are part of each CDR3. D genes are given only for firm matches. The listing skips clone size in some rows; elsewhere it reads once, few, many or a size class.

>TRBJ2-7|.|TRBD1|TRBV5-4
CASSLAVQGAVEQYF
TGTGCCAGCAGCTTGGCGGTACAGGGGGCGGTTGAGCAGTACTTC
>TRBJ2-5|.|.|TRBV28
CASSTQETQYF
TGTGCCAGCAGCACTCAAGAGACCCAGTACTTC
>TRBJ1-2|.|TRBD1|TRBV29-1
CSVWTGQVGGYTF
TGCAGCGTTTGGACGGGACAGGTCGGTGGCTACACCTTC
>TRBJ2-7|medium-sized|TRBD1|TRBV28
CASSLGRDRDYEQYF
TGTGCCAGCAGTTTGGGCCGGGACAGGGACTACGAGCAGTACTTC
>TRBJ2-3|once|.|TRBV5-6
CASSTGSGWSTDTQYF
TGTGCCAGCAGCACCGGGAGTGGTTGGAGCACAGATACGCAGTATTTT
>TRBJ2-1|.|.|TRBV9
CASSPTGELVEQFF
TGTGCCAGCAGCCCGACGGGGGAGTTGGTTGAGCAGTTCTTC
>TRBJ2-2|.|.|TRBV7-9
CASSLASEELFF
TGTGCCAGCAGCTTAGCCAGCGAGGAGCTGTTTTTT
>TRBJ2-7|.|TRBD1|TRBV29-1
CSVTTGVEQYF
TGCAGCGTTACCACAGGGGTCGAGCAGTACTTC
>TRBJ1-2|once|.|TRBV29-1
CSVGQDHYGYTF
TGCAGCGTTGGGCAGGACCACTATGGCTACACCTTC
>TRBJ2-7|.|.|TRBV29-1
CSATGLEYEQYF
TGCAGCGCCACAGGGCTAGAATACGAGCAGTACTTC
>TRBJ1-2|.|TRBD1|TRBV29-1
CSAPAAGRGGFGYTF
TGCAGCGCTCCCGCGGCGGGCAGGGGGGGGTTTGGCTACACCTTC
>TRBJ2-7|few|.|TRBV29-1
CSVEEGPFYEQYF
TGCAGCGTTGAGGAGGGCCCGTTCTACGAGCAGTACTTC
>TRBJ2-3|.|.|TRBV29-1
CSVTDTQYF
TGCAGCGTTACGGATACGCAGTATTTT
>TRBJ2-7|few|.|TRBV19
CASSIVPGSYEQYF
TGTGCCAGTAGTATAGTACCTGGGAGCTACGAGCAGTACTTC
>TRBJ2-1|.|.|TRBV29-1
CSVPFGRRDEQFF
TGCAGCGTCCCCTTCGGGCGTAGGGATGAGCAGTTCTTC
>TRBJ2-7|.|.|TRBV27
CASSFRGGTYEQYF
TGTGCCAGCAGTTTTCGCGGGGGCACCTACGAGCAGTACTTC
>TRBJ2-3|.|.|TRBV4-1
CASSQVQGSEDTQYF
TGCGCCAGCAGCCAAGTTCAGGGTTCGGAAGATACGCAGTATTTT
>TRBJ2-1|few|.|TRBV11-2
CASSLGSSTSSYNEQFF
TGTGCCAGCAGCTTAGGGTCCAGCACTAGCTCCTACAATGAGCAGTTCTTC
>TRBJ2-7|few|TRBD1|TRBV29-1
CSVGGQGLEQYF
TGCAGCGTCGGAGGACAGGGGCTGGAGCAGTACTTC
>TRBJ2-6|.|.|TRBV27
CASARAGANVLTF
TGTGCCAGTGCACGCGCTGGGGCCAACGTCCTGACTTTC
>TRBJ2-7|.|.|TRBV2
CASTGTGAYEQYF
TGTGCCAGCACCGGGACGGGGGCCTACGAGCAGTACTTC
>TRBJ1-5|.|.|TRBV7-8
CASSLALQPQHF
TGTGCCAGCAGCTTAGCTCTCCAGCCCCAGCATTTT
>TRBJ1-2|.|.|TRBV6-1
CASTDWGGNYGYTF
TGTGCCAGCACCGACTGGGGAGGAAACTATGGCTACACCTTC
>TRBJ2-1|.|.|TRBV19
CASSIGFNEQFF
TGTGCCAGTAGTATTGGCTTCAATGAGCAGTTCTTC
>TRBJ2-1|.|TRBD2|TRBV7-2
CASSGLAGDNEQFF
TGTGCCAGCAGCGGACTAGCGGGAGATAATGAGCAGTTCTTC
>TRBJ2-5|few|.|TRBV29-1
CSVVMGETQYF
TGCAGCGTTGTTATGGGGGAGACCCAGTACTTC
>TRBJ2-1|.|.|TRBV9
CASSVAFWGLYYNEQFF
TGTGCCAGCAGCGTAGCTTTCTGGGGTCTCTATTACAATGAGCAGTTCTTC
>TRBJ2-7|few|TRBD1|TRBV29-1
CSVGQGAYEQYF
TGCAGCGTTGGACAGGGGGCCTACGAGCAGTACTTC
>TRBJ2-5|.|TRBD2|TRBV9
CASSLSGQETQYF
TGTGCCAGCAGCCTTAGCGGGCAAGAGACCCAGTACTTC
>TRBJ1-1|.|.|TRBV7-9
CATQLREAFF
TGTGCCACCCAACTCCGTGAAGCTTTCTTT
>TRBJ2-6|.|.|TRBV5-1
CASSFDRLSSGANVLTF
TGCGCCAGCAGCTTTGACAGGCTGAGCTCTGGGGCCAACGTCCTGACTTTC
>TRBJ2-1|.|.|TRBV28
CASSWPVATNEQFF
TGTGCCAGCAGTTGGCCAGTGGCGACCAATGAGCAGTTCTTC
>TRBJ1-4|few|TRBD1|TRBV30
CAWSVGTGVEEKLFF
TGTGCCTGGAGTGTAGGTACAGGGGTTGAAGAAAAACTGTTTTTT
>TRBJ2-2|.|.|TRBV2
CASSEPELANTGELFF
TGTGCCAGCAGTGAACCCGAACTCGCGAACACCGGGGAGCTGTTTTTT
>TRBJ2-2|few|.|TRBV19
CASSIGEWTGELFF
TGTGCCAGTAGTATTGGAGAGTGGACCGGGGAGCTGTTTTTT
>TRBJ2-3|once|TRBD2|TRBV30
CAWMLGGTDTQYF
TGTGCCTGGATGTTGGGAGGGACAGATACGCAGTATTTT
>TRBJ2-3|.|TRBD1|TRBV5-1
CASSFGTDTDTQYF
TGCGCCAGCAGCTTCGGGACAGACACAGATACGCAGTATTTT
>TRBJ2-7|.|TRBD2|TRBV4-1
CASSQGEGHQVEQYF
TGCGCCAGCAGCCAGGGGGAGGGCCACCAGGTCGAGCAGTACTTC
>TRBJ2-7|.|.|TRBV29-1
CSVGAGRYEQYF
TGCAGCGTTGGTGCGGGGCGCTACGAGCAGTACTTC
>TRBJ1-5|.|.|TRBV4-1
CASSQLDWSNQPQHF
TGCGCCAGCAGCCAATTAGACTGGAGCAATCAGCCCCAGCATTTT
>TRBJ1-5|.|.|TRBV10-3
CAISASASNQPQHF
TGTGCCATCAGTGCTAGTGCCAGCAATCAGCCCCAGCATTTT
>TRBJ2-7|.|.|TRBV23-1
CARSSTRVGSEQYF
TGCGCCAGAAGTTCAACGAGGGTAGGGTCCGAGCAGTACTTC
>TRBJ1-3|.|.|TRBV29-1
CSVEDPRNTIYF
TGCAGCGTTGAAGATCCTCGAAACACCATATATTTT
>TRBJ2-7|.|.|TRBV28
CATLAPGYEQYF
TGTGCCACCCTGGCGCCCGGTTACGAGCAGTACTTC
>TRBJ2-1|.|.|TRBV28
CASSLRDLLHEQFF
TGTGCCAGCAGTTTACGGGACCTTCTGCATGAGCAGTTCTTC
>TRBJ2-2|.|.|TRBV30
CAWSEGLSTGELFF
TGTGCCTGGAGTGAGGGACTGTCTACCGGGGAGCTGTTTTTT
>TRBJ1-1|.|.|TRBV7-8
CASSFWNTEAFF
TGTGCCAGCAGCTTCTGGAACACTGAAGCTTTCTTT
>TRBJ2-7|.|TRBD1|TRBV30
CAWRWFRTGGFCSYEQYF
TGTGCCTGGAGATGGTTTCGGACAGGGGGATTTTGCTCCTACGAGCAGTACTTC
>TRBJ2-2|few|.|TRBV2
CATGTSNTGELFF
TGTGCCACGGGGACCAGTAACACCGGGGAGCTGTTTTTT
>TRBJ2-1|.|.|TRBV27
CAIFRGNEQFF
TGTGCCATCTTCAGGGGAAATGAGCAGTTCTTC
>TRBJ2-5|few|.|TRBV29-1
CSVDELETQYF
TGCAGCGTTGACGAGTTGGAGACCCAGTACTTC